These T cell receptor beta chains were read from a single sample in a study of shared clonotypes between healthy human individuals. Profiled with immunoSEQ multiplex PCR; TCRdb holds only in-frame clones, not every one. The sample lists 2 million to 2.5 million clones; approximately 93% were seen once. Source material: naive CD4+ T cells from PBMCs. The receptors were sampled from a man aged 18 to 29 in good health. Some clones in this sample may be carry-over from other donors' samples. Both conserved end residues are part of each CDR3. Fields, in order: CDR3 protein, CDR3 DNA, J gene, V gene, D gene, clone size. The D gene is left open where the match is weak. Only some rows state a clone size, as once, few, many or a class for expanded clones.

CDR3aa: CASSSGSSGNTIYF
CDR3nt: TGTGCCAGCAGTTCAGGGTCTTCTGGAAACACCATATATTTT
j_gene: TRBJ1-3
v_gene: TRBV28
d_gene: -
abundance: once

CDR3aa: CASKPRTSGGGELFF
CDR3nt: TGTGCCAGCAAACCACGGACTAGCGGGGGCGGGGAGCTGTTTTTT
j_gene: TRBJ2-2
v_gene: TRBV25-1
d_gene: TRBD2
abundance: -

CDR3aa: CASTRDGYEQYF
CDR3nt: TGTGCCAGCACCAGGGATGGCTACGAGCAGTACTTC
j_gene: TRBJ2-7
v_gene: TRBV6-6
d_gene: -
abundance: once

CDR3aa: CASMGQETYEQYF
CDR3nt: TGTGCCAGCATGGGACAGGAAACCTACGAGCAGTACTTC
j_gene: TRBJ2-7
v_gene: TRBV2
d_gene: TRBD1
abundance: -

CDR3aa: CASSLVANQETQYF
CDR3nt: TGCGCCAGCAGCTTGGTCGCTAACCAAGAGACCCAGTACTTC
j_gene: TRBJ2-5
v_gene: TRBV5-1
d_gene: -
abundance: -

CDR3aa: CASSLSGRKTQYF
CDR3nt: TGTGCCAGCAGCCTTAGCGGGAGAAAGACCCAGTACTTC
j_gene: TRBJ2-5
v_gene: TRBV27
d_gene: TRBD2
abundance: -

CDR3aa: CASSLSQGSSGNTIYF
CDR3nt: TGTGCCAGCAGCCTTTCACAGGGTAGCTCTGGAAACACCATATATTTT
j_gene: TRBJ1-3
v_gene: TRBV4-2
d_gene: -
abundance: -

CDR3aa: CASRVQGAGELFF
CDR3nt: TGTGCCAGCAGGGTACAGGGGGCCGGGGAGCTGTTTTTT
j_gene: TRBJ2-2
v_gene: TRBV27
d_gene: TRBD1
abundance: -

CDR3aa: CASSQGPVTGTRREGYTF
CDR3nt: TGTGCCAGCAGCCAAGGGCCGGTGACAGGAACAAGGCGGGAAGGCTACACCTTC
j_gene: TRBJ1-2
v_gene: TRBV14
d_gene: -
abundance: -

CDR3aa: CASSRGGVSMYEQYF
CDR3nt: TGTGCCAGCAGCCGAGGCGGGGTTTCTATGTACGAGCAGTACTTC
j_gene: TRBJ2-7
v_gene: TRBV11-3
d_gene: -
abundance: -

CDR3aa: CASSPTLTGVLMNTEAFF
CDR3nt: TGTGCCAGCAGCCCTACTCTCACAGGCGTCCTGATGAACACTGAAGCTTTCTTT
j_gene: TRBJ1-1
v_gene: TRBV5-4
d_gene: -
abundance: -

CDR3aa: CASTPRGIVNTEAFF
CDR3nt: TGTGCCAGCACCCCACGCGGCATCGTGAACACTGAAGCTTTCTTT
j_gene: TRBJ1-1
v_gene: TRBV4-2
d_gene: -
abundance: -

CDR3aa: CASRQGLSGYTF
CDR3nt: TGTGCCAGCAGACAGGGGTTGAGCGGCTACACCTTC
j_gene: TRBJ1-2
v_gene: TRBV2
d_gene: TRBD1
abundance: -

CDR3aa: CASSLGGRTSGYNEQFF
CDR3nt: TGTGCCAGCAGCTTGGGGGGGCGGACTAGCGGCTACAATGAGCAGTTCTTC
j_gene: TRBJ2-1
v_gene: TRBV5-6
d_gene: TRBD2
abundance: -

CDR3aa: CASSSSAATSYEQYF
CDR3nt: -
j_gene: TRBJ2-7
v_gene: TRBV28
d_gene: -
abundance: -

CDR3aa: CAIRRGERNTEAFF
CDR3nt: TGTGCCATCAGGAGAGGCGAAAGGAACACTGAAGCTTTCTTT
j_gene: TRBJ1-1
v_gene: TRBV10-3
d_gene: -
abundance: -

CDR3aa: CSVEGAEETQYF
CDR3nt: TGCAGCGTTGAAGGGGCTGAAGAGACCCAGTACTTC
j_gene: TRBJ2-5
v_gene: TRBV29-1
d_gene: -
abundance: -

CDR3aa: CASSAGGFSNQPQHF
CDR3nt: TGTGCCAGCAGTGCAGGGGGATTTAGCAATCAGCCCCAGCATTTT
j_gene: TRBJ1-5
v_gene: TRBV6-6
d_gene: TRBD1
abundance: -

CDR3aa: CASSPPVRGWTQYF
CDR3nt: TGTGCCAGCAGTCCCCCTGTTCGGGGATGGACCCAGTACTTC
j_gene: TRBJ2-5
v_gene: TRBV7-9
d_gene: -
abundance: once

CDR3aa: CASSERGSPYEQYF
CDR3nt: TGTGCCAGCAGTGAAAGGGGGTCCCCCTACGAGCAGTACTTC
j_gene: TRBJ2-7
v_gene: TRBV6-1
d_gene: -
abundance: -

CDR3aa: CASSGITDTQYF
CDR3nt: TGTGCCAGCAGTGGGATCACAGATACGCAGTATTTT
j_gene: TRBJ2-3
v_gene: TRBV27
d_gene: -
abundance: -

CDR3aa: CASSALRGGLGANVLTF
CDR3nt: TGCGCCAGCAGCGCCCTCCGCGGGGGTCTGGGGGCCAACGTCCTGACTTTC
j_gene: TRBJ2-6
v_gene: TRBV4-3
d_gene: TRBD2
abundance: -

CDR3aa: CASSPSPVVYEQYF
CDR3nt: TGTGCCAGCTCACCATCTCCAGTGGTCTACGAGCAGTACTTC
j_gene: TRBJ2-7
v_gene: TRBV18
d_gene: -
abundance: -

CDR3aa: CASNNLGTGENIQYF
CDR3nt: TGTGCCAGTAACAATCTCGGGACAGGGGAAAACATTCAGTACTTC
j_gene: TRBJ2-4
v_gene: TRBV19
d_gene: TRBD1
abundance: -

CDR3aa: CASSPTGFGGTGELFF
CDR3nt: TGTGCCAGCAGCCCGACAGGGTTTGGGGGCACCGGGGAGCTGTTTTTT
j_gene: TRBJ2-2
v_gene: TRBV11-3
d_gene: TRBD1
abundance: -

CDR3aa: CASRMARSTEAFF
CDR3nt: TGTGCCAGCAGGATGGCGCGGAGCACTGAAGCTTTCTTT
j_gene: TRBJ1-1
v_gene: TRBV6-5
d_gene: -
abundance: once

CDR3aa: CASSLTSRREQFF
CDR3nt: TGTGCCAGCAGTCTGACTAGCAGGAGGGAGCAGTTCTTC
j_gene: TRBJ2-1
v_gene: TRBV6-5
d_gene: TRBD2
abundance: -

CDR3aa: CASSSGGGARNQPQHF
CDR3nt: TGTGCCAGCAGCTCAGGGGGAGGGGCCCGTAATCAGCCCCAGCATTTT
j_gene: TRBJ1-5
v_gene: TRBV28
d_gene: TRBD1
abundance: -

CDR3aa: CASSATEYSNQPQHF
CDR3nt: TGTGCCAGCAGTGCTACAGAATATAGCAATCAGCCCCAGCATTTT
j_gene: TRBJ1-5
v_gene: TRBV2
d_gene: -
abundance: once

CDR3aa: CAGKDRASNTGELFF
CDR3nt: TGTGCCGGCAAGGACAGGGCCTCGAACACCGGGGAGCTGTTTTTT
j_gene: TRBJ2-2
v_gene: TRBV6-1
d_gene: TRBD1
abundance: -

CDR3aa: CATQGPNSYEQYF
CDR3nt: TGCGCCACACAGGGACCTAATTCCTACGAGCAGTACTTC
j_gene: TRBJ2-7
v_gene: TRBV5-1
d_gene: -
abundance: -

CDR3aa: CASSQGTSGALYEQYF
CDR3nt: TGCGCCAGCAGCCAAGGCACCTCGGGAGCTCTCTACGAGCAGTACTTC
j_gene: TRBJ2-7
v_gene: TRBV4-3
d_gene: -
abundance: -

CDR3aa: CASSVGDALDEQYF
CDR3nt: TGTGCCAGCAGCGTCGGGGACGCCCTGGACGAGCAGTACTTC
j_gene: TRBJ2-7
v_gene: TRBV9
d_gene: -
abundance: -

CDR3aa: CASRTGTSGLYEQYF
CDR3nt: TGTGCCAGCAGGACCGGGACTAGCGGGCTCTACGAGCAGTACTTC
j_gene: TRBJ2-7
v_gene: TRBV2
d_gene: TRBD2
abundance: -

CDR3aa: CASSLYTASTEAFF
CDR3nt: TGTGCCAGCAGCTTGTACACTGCAAGCACTGAAGCTTTCTTT
j_gene: TRBJ1-1
v_gene: TRBV5-6
d_gene: -
abundance: -

CDR3aa: CPPRGSGSYEQYF
CDR3nt: TGTCCCCCCCGAGGTAGCGGGAGCTACGAGCAGTACTTC
j_gene: TRBJ2-7
v_gene: TRBV19
d_gene: TRBD2
abundance: -

CDR3aa: CASSPRTLGEKQFF
CDR3nt: TGTGCCAGCAGCCCAAGGACCCTCGGAGAAAAGCAGTTCTTC
j_gene: TRBJ2-1
v_gene: TRBV11-2
d_gene: -
abundance: -

CDR3aa: CASSLGVEREQYF
CDR3nt: TGTGCCAGCAGCTTGGGGGTAGAACGCGAGCAGTACTTC
j_gene: TRBJ2-7
v_gene: TRBV5-6
d_gene: -
abundance: -

CDR3aa: CASSQVPQTNYEQYF
CDR3nt: TGCGCCAGCAGCCAGGTGCCACAGACCAATTACGAGCAGTACTTC
j_gene: TRBJ2-7
v_gene: TRBV5-1
d_gene: -
abundance: -